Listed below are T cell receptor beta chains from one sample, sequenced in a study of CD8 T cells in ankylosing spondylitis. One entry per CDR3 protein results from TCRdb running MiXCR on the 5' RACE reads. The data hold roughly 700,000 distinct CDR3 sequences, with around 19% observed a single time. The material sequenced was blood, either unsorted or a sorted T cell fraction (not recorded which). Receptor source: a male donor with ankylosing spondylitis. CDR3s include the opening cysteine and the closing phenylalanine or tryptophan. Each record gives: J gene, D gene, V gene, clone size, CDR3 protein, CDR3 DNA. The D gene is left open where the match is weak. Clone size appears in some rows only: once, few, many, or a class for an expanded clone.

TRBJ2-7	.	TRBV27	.	CASSPLGDFESYEQYF	TGTGCCAGCAGTCCCCTAGGAGACTTCGAATCTTACGAGCAGTACTTC
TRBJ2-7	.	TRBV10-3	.	CAISESIGGGSEQYF	TGTGCCATCAGTGAGTCGATCGGAGGGGGCAGTGAGCAGTACTTC
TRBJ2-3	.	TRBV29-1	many	CSVEGVSGADTQYF	TGCAGCGTCGAAGGGGTTTCGGGCGCAGATACGCAGTATTTT
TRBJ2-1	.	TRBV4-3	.	CASSVTATPYNEQFF	TGCGCCAGCAGCGTCACAGCAACCCCCTACAATGAGCAGTTCTTC
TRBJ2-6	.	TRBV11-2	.	CASSALGSGANVLTF	TGTGCCAGCAGCGCCTTGGGCTCTGGGGCCAACGTCCTGACTTTC
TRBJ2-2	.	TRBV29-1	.	CSVREMGELFF	TGCAGCGTGAGGGAAATGGGGGAGCTGTTTTTT
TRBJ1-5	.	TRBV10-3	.	CAISDGRPVNQPQHF	TGTGCCATCAGTGATGGTAGGCCAGTCAATCAGCCCCAGCATTTT
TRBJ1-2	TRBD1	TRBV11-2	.	CASSNWDSNYGYTF	TGTGCCAGCAGCAACTGGGACAGCAACTATGGCTACACCTTC
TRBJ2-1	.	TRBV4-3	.	CASSQDGGQYNEQFF	TGCGCCAGCAGCCAAGATGGTGGGCAATACAATGAGCAGTTCTTC
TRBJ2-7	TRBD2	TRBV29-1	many	CSVRLAGAYEQYF	TGCAGCGTTAGACTAGCGGGGGCCTACGAGCAGTACTTC
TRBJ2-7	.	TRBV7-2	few	CASSLGPGEIYEQYF	TGTGCCAGCAGCTTAGGGCCAGGGGAAATTTACGAGCAGTACTTC
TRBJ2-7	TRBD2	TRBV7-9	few	CASSLAPSGGYEQYF	TGTGCCAGCAGCTTAGCCCCTAGCGGGGGTTACGAGCAGTACTTC
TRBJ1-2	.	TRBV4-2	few	CASSGQNYYGYTF	TGTGCCAGCAGTGGCCAGAACTACTATGGCTACACCTTC
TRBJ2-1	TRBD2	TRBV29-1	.	CSVEEGVAGSYNEQFF	TGCAGCGTTGAAGAGGGTGTAGCGGGCTCCTACAATGAGCAGTTCTTC
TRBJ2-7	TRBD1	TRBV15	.	CATSRPSDRDHEQYF	TGTGCCACCAGCAGACCCTCCGACAGGGACCACGAGCAGTACTTC
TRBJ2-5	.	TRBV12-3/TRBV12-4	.	CASSFNEGTFGETQYF	TGTGCCAGCAGTTTTAACGAGGGGACTTTCGGAGAGACCCAGTACTTC
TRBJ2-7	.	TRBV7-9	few	CASSPYADGDEQYF	TGTGCCAGCAGCCCTTACGCGGATGGGGACGAGCAGTACTTC
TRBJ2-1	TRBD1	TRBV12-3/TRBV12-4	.	CASSPWTGNYEQFF	TGTGCCAGCAGTCCTTGGACAGGGAACTATGAGCAGTTCTTC
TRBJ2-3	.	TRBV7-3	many	CASSPHGGSDTQYF	TGTGCCAGCAGCCCACACGGGGGCTCAGATACGCAGTATTTT
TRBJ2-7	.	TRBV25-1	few	CASSADSTLEQYF	TGTGCCAGCAGTGCCGACAGTACTCTCGAGCAGTACTTC
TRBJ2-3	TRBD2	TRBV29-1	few	CSVDGGNTDTQYF	TGCAGCGTTGACGGGGGGAACACAGATACGCAGTATTTT
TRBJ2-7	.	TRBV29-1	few	CSVEEDGYEQYF	TGCAGCGTTGAAGAAGATGGCTACGAGCAGTACTTC
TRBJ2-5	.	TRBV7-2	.	CASSLASVRQTQYF	TGTGCCAGCAGCTTGGCATCGGTTCGGCAGACCCAGTACTTC
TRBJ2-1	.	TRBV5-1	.	CASSPPGSNEQFF	TGCGCCAGCAGCCCCCCAGGGAGCAATGAGCAGTTCTTC
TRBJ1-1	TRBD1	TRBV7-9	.	CASSFWGQGVTEAFF	TGTGCCAGCAGCTTTTGGGGACAGGGGGTGACTGAAGCTTTCTTT
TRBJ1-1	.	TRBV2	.	CASSLYRAEAFF	TGTGCCAGCAGCCTCTATCGAGCCGAAGCTTTCTTT
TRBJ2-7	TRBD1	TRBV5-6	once	CASSFATGTYEQYF	TGTGCCAGCAGCTTTGCGACAGGGACCTACGAGCAGTACTTC
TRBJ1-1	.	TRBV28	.	CASSYWRTEAFF	TGTGCCAGCTCTTACTGGAGGACTGAAGCTTTCTTT
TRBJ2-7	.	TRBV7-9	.	CASSISYYEQYF	TGTGCCAGCAGCATCTCTTACTACGAGCAGTACTTC